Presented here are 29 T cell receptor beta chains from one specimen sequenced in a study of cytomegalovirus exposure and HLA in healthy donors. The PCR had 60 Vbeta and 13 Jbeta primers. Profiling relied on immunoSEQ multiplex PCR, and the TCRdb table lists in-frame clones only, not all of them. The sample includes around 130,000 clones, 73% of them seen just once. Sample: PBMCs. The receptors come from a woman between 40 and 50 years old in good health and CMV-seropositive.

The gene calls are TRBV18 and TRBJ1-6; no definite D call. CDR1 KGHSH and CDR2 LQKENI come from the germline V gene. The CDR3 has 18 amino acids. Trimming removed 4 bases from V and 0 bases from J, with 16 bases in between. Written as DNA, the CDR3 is TGTGCCAGCTCACTGCGGGCCGTCGCTAGCTCCTATAATTCACCCCTCCACTTT. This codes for CASSLRAVASSYNSPLHF.

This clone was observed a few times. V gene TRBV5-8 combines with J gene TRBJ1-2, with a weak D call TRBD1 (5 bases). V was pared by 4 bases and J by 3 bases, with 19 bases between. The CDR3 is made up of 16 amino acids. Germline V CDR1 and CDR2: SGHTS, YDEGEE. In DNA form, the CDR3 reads TGTGCCAGCAGCCAAGAATCCAGGGCTCGGGACTATGGCTACACCTTC. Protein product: CASSQESRARDYGYTF.

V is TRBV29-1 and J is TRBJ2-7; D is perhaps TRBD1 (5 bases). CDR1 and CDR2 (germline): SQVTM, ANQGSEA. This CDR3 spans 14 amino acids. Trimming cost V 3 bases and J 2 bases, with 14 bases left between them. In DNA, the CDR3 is TGCAGCGTTGAGTCTCAGGGAAGCACCTACGAGCAGTACTTC. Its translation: CSVESQGSTYEQYF.

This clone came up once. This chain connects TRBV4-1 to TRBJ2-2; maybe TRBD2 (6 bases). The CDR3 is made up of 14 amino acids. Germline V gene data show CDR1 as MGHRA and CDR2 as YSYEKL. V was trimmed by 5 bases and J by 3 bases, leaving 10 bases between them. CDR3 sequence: CASSGGSYTGELFF. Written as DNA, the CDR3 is TGCGCCAGCAGCGGGGGGTCGTACACCGGGGAGCTGTTTTTT.

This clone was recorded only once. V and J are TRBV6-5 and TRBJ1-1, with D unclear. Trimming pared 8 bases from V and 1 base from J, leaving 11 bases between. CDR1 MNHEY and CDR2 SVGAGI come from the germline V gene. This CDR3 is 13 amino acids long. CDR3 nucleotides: TGTGCCAGCCTCACACCTGGGAACACTGAAGCTTTCTTT. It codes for CASLTPGNTEAFF.

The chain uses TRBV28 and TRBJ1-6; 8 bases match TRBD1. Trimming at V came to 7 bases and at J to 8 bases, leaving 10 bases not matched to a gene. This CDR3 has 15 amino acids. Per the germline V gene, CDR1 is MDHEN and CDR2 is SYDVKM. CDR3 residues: CASKGGTGGDSPLHF. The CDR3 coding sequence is TGTGCCAGCAAGGGGGGCACAGGGGGGGATTCACCCCTCCACTTT.

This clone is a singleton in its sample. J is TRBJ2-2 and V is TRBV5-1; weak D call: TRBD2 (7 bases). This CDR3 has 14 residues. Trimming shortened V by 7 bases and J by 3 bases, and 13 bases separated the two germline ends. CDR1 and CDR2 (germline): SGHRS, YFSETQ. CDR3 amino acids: CASGGGPDTGELFF. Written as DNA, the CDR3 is TGCGCCAGCGGGGGGGGCCCCGACACCGGGGAGCTGTTTTTT.

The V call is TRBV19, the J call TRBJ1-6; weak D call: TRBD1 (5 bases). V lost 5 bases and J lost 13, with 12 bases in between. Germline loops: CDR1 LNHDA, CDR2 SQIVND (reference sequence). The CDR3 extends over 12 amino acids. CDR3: CASSGGSPPLHF. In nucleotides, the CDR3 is TGTGCCAGTAGTGGGGGGAGTCCCCCCCTCCACTTT.

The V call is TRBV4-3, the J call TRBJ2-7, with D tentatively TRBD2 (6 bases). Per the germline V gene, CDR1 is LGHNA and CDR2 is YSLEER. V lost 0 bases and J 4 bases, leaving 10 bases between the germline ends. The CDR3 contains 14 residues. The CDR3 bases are TGCGCCAGCAGCCAAGATACGGGGGAATACGAGCAGTACTTC. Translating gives CASSQDTGEYEQYF.

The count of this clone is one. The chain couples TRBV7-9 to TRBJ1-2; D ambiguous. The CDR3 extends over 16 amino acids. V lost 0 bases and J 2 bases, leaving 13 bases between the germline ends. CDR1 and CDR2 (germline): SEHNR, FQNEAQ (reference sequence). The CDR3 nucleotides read TGTGCCAGCAGCTTAGCGATGGTGCAGGCAAACTATGGCTACACCTTC. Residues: CASSLAMVQANYGYTF.

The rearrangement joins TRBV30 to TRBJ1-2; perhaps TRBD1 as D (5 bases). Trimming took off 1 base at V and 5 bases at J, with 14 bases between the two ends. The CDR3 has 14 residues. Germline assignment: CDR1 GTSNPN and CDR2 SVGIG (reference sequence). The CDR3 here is CAWSDGHSLYGYTF. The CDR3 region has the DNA TGTGCCTGGAGTGACGGACATTCCCTATATGGCTACACCTTC. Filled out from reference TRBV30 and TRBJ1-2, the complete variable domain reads SQTIHQWPATLVQPVGSPLSLECTVEGTSNPNLYWYRQAAGRGLQLLFYSVGIGQISSEVPQNLSASRPQDRQFILSSKKLLLSDSGFYLCAWSDGHSLYGYTFGSGTRLTVV.

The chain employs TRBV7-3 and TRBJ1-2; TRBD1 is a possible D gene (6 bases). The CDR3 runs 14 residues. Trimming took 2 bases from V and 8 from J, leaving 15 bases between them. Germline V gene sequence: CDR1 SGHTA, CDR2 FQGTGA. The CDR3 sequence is CASSLSRTVEGYTF. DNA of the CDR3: TGTGCCAGCAGCTTATCCCGGACAGTCGAGGGCTACACCTTC.

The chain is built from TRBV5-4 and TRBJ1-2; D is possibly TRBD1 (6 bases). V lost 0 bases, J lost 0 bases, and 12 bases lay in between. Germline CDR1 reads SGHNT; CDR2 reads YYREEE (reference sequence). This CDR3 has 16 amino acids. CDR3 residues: CASSLAARGANYGYTF. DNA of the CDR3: TGTGCCAGCAGCTTGGCCGCCAGGGGTGCTAACTATGGCTACACCTTC.

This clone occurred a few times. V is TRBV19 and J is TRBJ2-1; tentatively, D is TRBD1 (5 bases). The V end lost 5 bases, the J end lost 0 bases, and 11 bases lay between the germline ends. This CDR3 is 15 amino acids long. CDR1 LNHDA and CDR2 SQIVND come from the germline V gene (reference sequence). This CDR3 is CASSLSQGSYNEQFF. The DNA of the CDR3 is TGTGCCAGTAGTTTGTCTCAGGGCTCCTACAATGAGCAGTTCTTC.

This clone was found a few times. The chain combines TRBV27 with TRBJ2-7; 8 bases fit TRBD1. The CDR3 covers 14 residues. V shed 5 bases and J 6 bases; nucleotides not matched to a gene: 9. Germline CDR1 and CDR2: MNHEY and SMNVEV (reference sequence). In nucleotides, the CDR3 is TGTGCCAGCAGTCAAGAATTTGACAGGGGCGAGCAGTACTTC. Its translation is CASSQEFDRGEQYF.

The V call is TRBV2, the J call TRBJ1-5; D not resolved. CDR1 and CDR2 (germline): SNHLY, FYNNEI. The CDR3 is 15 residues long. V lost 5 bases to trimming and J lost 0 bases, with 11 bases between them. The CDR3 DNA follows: TGTGCCAGCAGTTGGGGAGGGAATAGCAATCAGCCCCAGCATTTT. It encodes CASSWGGNSNQPQHF.

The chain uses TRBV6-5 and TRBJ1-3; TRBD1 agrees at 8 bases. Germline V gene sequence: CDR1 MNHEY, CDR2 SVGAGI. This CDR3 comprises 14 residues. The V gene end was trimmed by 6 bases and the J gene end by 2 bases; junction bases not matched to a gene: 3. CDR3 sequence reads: CASRGQGAGNTIYF. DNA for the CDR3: TGTGCCAGCAGAGGACAGGGAGCTGGAAACACCATATATTTT.

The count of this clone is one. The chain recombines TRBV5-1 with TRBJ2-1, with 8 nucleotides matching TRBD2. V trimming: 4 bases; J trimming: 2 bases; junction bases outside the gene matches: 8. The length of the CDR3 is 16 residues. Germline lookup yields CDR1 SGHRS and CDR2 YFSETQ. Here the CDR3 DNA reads TGCGCCAGCAGCCCGGACGGGGGGGAGGCCTACAATGAGCAGTTCTTC. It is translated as CASSPDGGEAYNEQFF.

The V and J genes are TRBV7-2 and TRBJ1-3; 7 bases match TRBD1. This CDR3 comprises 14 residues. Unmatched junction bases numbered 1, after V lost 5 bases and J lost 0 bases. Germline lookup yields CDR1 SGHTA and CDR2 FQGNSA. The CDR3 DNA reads TGTGCCAGCAGCCCAGGGGGCTCTGGAAACACCATATATTTT. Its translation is CASSPGGSGNTIYF.

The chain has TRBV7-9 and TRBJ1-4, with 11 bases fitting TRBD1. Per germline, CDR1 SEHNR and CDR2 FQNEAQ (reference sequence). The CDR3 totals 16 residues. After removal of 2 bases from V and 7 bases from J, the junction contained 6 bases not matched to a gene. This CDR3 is CASSLLSGTGGEKLFF. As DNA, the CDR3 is TGTGCCAGCAGCTTATTATCCGGGACAGGGGGTGAAAAACTGTTTTTT.

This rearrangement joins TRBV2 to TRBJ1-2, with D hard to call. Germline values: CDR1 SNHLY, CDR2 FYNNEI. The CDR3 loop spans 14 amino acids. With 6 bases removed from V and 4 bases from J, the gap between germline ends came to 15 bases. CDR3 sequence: CASRPPSRGYGYTF. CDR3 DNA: TGTGCCAGCAGGCCACCAAGCCGGGGCTATGGCTACACCTTC.

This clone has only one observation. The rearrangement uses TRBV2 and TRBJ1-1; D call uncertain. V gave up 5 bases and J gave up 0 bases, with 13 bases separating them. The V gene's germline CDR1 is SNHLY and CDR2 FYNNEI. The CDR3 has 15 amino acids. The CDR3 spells CASSLAGLMNTEAFF. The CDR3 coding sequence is TGTGCCAGCAGTTTGGCTGGACTTATGAACACTGAAGCTTTCTTT.

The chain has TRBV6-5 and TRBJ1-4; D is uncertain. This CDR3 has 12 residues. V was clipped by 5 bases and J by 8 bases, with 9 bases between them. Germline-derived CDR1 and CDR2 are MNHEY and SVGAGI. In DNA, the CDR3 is TGTGCCAGCAGTACCCCGGGAGAAAAACTGTTTTTT. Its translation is CASSTPGEKLFF.

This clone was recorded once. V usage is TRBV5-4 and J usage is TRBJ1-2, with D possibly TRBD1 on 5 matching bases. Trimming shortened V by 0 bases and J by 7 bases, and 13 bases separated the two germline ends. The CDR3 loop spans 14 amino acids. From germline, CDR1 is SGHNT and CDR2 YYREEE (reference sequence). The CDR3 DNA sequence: TGTGCCAGCAGCTTGGACGGGGGGAGGTCTGGCTACACCTTC. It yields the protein CASSLDGGRSGYTF. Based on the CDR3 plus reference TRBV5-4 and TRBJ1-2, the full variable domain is ETGVTQSPTHLIKTRGQQVTLRCSSQSGHNTVSWYQQALGQGPQFIFQYYREEENGRGNFPPRFSGLQFPNYSSELNVNALELDDSALYLCASSLDGGRSGYTFGSGTRLTVV.

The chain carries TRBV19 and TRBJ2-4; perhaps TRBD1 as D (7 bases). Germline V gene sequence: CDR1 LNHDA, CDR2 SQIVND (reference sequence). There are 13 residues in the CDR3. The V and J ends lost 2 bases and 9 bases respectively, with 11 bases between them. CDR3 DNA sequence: TGTGCCAGTAGTATATTGGAGGGGGCCATTCAGTACTTC. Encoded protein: CASSILEGAIQYF.

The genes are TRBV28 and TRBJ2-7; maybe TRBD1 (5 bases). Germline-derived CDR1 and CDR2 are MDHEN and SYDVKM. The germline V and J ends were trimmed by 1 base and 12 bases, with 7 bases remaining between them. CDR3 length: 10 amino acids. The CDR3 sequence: CASSLYRTYF. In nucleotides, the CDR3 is TGTGCCAGCAGTTTATACAGGACGTACTTC. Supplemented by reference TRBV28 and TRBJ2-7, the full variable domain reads DVKVTQSSRYLVKRTGEKVFLECVQDMDHENMFWYRQDPGLGLRLIYFSYDVKMKEKGDIPEGYSVSREKKERFSLILESASTNQTSMYLCASSLYRTYFGPGTRLTVT.

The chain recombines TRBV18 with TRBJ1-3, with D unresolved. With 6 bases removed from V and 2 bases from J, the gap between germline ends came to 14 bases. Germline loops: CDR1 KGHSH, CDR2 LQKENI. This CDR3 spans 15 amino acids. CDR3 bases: TGTGCCAGCTCCCTTGATTCGAGAGCTGGAAACACCATATATTTT. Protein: CASSLDSRAGNTIYF. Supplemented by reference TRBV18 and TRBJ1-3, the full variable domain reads NAGVMQNPRHLVRRRGQEARLRCSPMKGHSHVYWYRQLPEEGLKFMVYLQKENIIDESGMPKERFSAEFPKEGPSILRIQQVVRGDSAAYFCASSLDSRAGNTIYFGEGSWLTVV.

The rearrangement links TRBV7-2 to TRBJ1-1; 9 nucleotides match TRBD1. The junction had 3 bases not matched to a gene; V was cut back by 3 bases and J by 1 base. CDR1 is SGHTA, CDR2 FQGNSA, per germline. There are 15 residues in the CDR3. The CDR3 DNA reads TGTGCCAGCAGCTTCACAGGGGGCGCGAACACTGAAGCTTTCTTT. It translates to CASSFTGGANTEAFF.

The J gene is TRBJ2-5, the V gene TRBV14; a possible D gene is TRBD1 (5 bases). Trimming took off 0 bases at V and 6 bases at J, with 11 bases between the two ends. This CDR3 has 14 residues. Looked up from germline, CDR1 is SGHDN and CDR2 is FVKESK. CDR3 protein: CASSQDAQGKTQYF. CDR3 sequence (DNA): TGTGCCAGCAGCCAAGACGCCCAGGGAAAGACCCAGTACTTC.